This TCR beta chain is drawn from a study of blood T cell repertoires in COVID-19. Whole-study context: PBMCs, B-cell-depleted T cells, or T cells provided the cDNA or gDNA that made up the material.

Residents of about two dozen US areas, aged about 18 to 89 years, made up the participants. Symptom resolution, clearance, or two negative PCRs marked donors in Cohort 3 as recovered. Per the original methods: Estimates of nucleated cell counts were drawn from the amplification of reference gene primers. The protocol was immunoSEQ multiplex PCR, while the TCRdb copy is restricted to in-frame clones and leaves out a portion. Clone size and the V and J calls come from that table; the DNA yielded D and trimming. The sample contains 150,000 or so clones, approximately 87% of which appear only once. The TCR sequence derives from a woman in her 50s who had recovered from COVID-19. The source material was PBMCs or T cells enriched from blood (not recorded which).

CDR3 in DNA: TGTGCCAGCAGGCGCAGTGGGACAGGGAATGAAAAACTGTTTTTT. This codes for CASRRSGTGNEKLFF. J is TRBJ1-4 and V is TRBV6-5; 9 bases match TRBD1. Trimming removed 6 bases from V and 5 bases from J; junction bases left unmatched: 7. In germline, CDR1 is MNHEY, CDR2 SVGAGI. The CDR3 contains 15 residues.